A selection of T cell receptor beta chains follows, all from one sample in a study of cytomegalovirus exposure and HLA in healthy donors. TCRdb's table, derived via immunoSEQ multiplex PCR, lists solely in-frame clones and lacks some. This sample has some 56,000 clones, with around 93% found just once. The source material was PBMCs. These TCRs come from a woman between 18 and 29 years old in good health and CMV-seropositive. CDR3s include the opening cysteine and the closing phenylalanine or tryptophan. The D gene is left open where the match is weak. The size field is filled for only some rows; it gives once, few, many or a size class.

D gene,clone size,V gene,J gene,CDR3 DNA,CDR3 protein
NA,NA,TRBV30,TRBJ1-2,TGTGCCCAGAAGGACACCCATGGCTACACCTTC,CAQKDTHGYTF
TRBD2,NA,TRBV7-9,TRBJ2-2,TGTGCCAGCAGCCCCCCCCGCGGACTAGCTGGGGAGCTGTTTTTT,CASSPPRGLAGELFF
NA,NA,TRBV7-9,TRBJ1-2,TGTGCCAGCAGCTTAGCACCCGACAGGAAGGGCTACACCTTC,CASSLAPDRKGYTF
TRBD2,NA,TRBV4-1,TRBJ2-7,TGCGCCAGCAGCCAACAAACCGGACTAGCGGTATCCTACGAGCAGTACTTC,CASSQQTGLAVSYEQYF
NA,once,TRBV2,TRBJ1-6,TGTGCCAGCAGACAGGAAAATAATTCACCCCTCCACTTT,CASRQENNSPLHF
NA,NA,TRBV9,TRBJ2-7,TGTGCCAGCAGCCCAGGAGACAGCTTAATCTACGAGCAGTACTTC,CASSPGDSLIYEQYF
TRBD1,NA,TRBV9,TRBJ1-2,TGTGCCAGCAGCGCACAGGGGAGAGGAGAAAATGGCTACACCTTC,CASSAQGRGENGYTF
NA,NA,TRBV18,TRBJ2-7,TGTGCCAGCTCTCCGGAAGAGAGGGACTACGAGCAGTACTTC,CASSPEERDYEQYF
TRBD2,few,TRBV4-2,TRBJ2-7,TGTGCCAGCAGTTCCGTAGCGGGGAACATGCAGTACTTC,CASSSVAGNMQYF
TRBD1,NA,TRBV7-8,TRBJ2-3,TGTGCCAGCAGCACCGCCCGCGGACAGGGTGCAGATACGCAGTATTTT,CASSTARGQGADTQYF
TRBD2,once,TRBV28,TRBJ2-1,TGTGCCAGCAGTTCCGGACTAGCGGGGGGTCCAGAGCAGTTCTTC,CASSSGLAGGPEQFF
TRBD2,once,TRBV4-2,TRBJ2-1,TGTGCCAGCAGCCAAGAGACTAGCAGTTACAATGAGCAGTTCTTC,CASSQETSSYNEQFF
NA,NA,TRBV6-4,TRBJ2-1,TGTGCCACCTCAAGGGAGAGCTCCTACAATGAGCAGTTCTTC,CATSRESSYNEQFF
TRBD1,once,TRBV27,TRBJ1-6,TGTGCCAGCAGTTTGACAGGGGTAGGGTCACCCCTCCACTTT,CASSLTGVGSPLHF
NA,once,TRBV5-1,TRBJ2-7,TGCGCCAGCAGCTCCCCACTAGAGACCTCCTACGAGCAGTACTTC,CASSSPLETSYEQYF
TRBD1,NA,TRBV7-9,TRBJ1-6,TGTGCCAGCAGCTTAGTCCCCTCGGACAGGGCTAATTCACCCCTCCACTTT,CASSLVPSDRANSPLHF
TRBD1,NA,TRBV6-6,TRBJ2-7,TGTGCCAGCCTTTCAGACAGGGGTCTTCCCTACGAGCAGTACTTC,CASLSDRGLPYEQYF
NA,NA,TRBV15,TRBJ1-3,TGTGCCACCAGCACAAAACACCACCTCTCTGGAAACACCATATATTTT,CATSTKHHLSGNTIYF
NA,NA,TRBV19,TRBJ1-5,TGTGCCAGTAGGGGGGGGTTTTATAGCAATCAGCCCCAGCATTTT,CASRGGFYSNQPQHF
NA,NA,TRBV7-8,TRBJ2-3,TGTGCCAGCAAATGGGGGGGGGCTGATTTTCCCCCAGATACGCAGTATTTT,CASKWGGADFPPDTQYF
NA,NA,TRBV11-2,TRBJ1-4,TGTGCCAGCAGCAACTCCCGGGGGGGTGTCGAAAAACTGTTTTTT,CASSNSRGGVEKLFF
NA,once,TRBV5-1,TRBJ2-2,TGCGCCAGCAGCTTGGACGGGGGGCCCGGGGAGCTGTTTTTT,CASSLDGGPGELFF
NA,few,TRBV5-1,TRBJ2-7,TGCGCCAGCAGCTTGGTGGTGGCCCCCTACGAGCAGTACTTC,CASSLVVAPYEQYF
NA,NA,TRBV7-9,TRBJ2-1,TGTGCCAGCAGCTTGACCCAGGGATGGGCCTGGAATGAGCAGTTCTTC,CASSLTQGWAWNEQFF
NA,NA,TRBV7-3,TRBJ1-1,TGTGCCAGCAGCTTAAGTGGATTGGGCCGCGGGACTGAAGCTTTCTTT,CASSLSGLGRGTEAFF
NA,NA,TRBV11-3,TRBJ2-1,TGTGCCAGCAGCTTAGATCGGTATGAGCAGTTCTTC,CASSLDRYEQFF
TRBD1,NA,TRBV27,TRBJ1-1,TGTGCCAGCAGCCGGCGGGACAGGGTAAGACAGACTGAAGCTTTCTTT,CASSRRDRVRQTEAFF
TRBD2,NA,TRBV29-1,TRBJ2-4,TGCAGCGTTGTGCTAGCGGTCAAAAACATTCAGTACTTC,CSVVLAVKNIQYF
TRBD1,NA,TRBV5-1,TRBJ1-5,TGCGCCAGCAGCCTGGGACAGGGGCCGAATCAGCCCCAGCATTTT,CASSLGQGPNQPQHF
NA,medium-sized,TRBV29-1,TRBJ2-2,TGCAGCGTTGAAAAGGGGGCCGGGGAGCTGTTTTTT,CSVEKGAGELFF
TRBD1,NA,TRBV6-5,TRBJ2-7,TGTGCCAGCAGTGGGACAGAGAGCTCCTACGAGCAGTACTTC,CASSGTESSYEQYF
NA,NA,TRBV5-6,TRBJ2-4,TGTGCCAGCAGCCAGCGGGCCGCCAAAAACATTCAGTACTTC,CASSQRAAKNIQYF
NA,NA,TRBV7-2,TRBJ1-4,TGTGCCAGCAGCTTTATTAGGGGCCCTAATGAAAAACTGTTTTTT,CASSFIRGPNEKLFF
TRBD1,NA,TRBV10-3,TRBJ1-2,TGTGCCATCAGTGATATGTGGGACAGGGCAAGTTACACCTTC,CAISDMWDRASYTF
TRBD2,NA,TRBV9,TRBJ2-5,TGTGCCAGCACTAGCGGGGGGGCAGTCGAGACCCAGTACTTC,CASTSGGAVETQYF
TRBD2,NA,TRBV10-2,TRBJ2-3,TGCGCCAGCAGAGACTCGGGACTAGCGGGGGGACACACAGATACGCAGTATTTT,CASRDSGLAGGHTDTQYF
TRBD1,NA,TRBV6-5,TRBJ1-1,TGTGCCAGCAGTTACCGGGACAGGGCTGAAGCTTTCTTT,CASSYRDRAEAFF
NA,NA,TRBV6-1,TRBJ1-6,TGTGCCAGCAGAGGACAGTGGAATTCACCCCTCCACTTT,CASRGQWNSPLHF
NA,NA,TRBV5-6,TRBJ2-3,TGTGCCAGCAGCAGCCTCCGGGGGGCAACTGATACGCAGTATTTT,CASSSLRGATDTQYF
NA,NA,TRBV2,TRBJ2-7,TGTGCCAGTCAGGGGTACGGCGAGCAGTACTTC,CASQGYGEQYF
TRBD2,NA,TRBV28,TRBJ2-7,TGTGCCAGCAGTTCCCTCTATCTGGATCTAGCGGGGGCCGGAGCTACCTACGAGCAGTACTTC,CASSSLYLDLAGAGATYEQYF
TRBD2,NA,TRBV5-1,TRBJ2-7,TGCGCCAGCCGTACTAGCGGGACCTACGAGCAGTACTTC,CASRTSGTYEQYF
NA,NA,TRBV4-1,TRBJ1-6,TGCGCCAGCAGCCATCTGGGAGTGAAGGATTCACCCCTCCACTTT,CASSHLGVKDSPLHF
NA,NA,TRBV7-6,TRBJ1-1,TGTGCCAGCAGCTTAGGGACAAATATGAACACTGAAGCTTTCTTT,CASSLGTNMNTEAFF
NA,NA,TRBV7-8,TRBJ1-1,TGTGCCAGCAGCTTGTCGGTCGAGCCTGAAGCTTTCTTT,CASSLSVEPEAFF
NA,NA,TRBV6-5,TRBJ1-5,TGTGCCAGCAATGCAGGCGTCAATCAGCCCCAGCATTTT,CASNAGVNQPQHF
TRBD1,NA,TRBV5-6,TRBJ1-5,TGTGCCAGCAGCTGGACAGGGGACAGCAATCAGCCCCAGCATTTT,CASSWTGDSNQPQHF
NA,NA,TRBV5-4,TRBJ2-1,TGTGCCAGCACCCAGGGGTCGAAGCAGTTCTTC,CASTQGSKQFF
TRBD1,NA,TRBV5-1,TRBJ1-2,TGCGCCAGCAGCTCCGACAGGGCGTCCTATGGCTACACCTTC,CASSSDRASYGYTF
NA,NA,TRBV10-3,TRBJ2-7,TGTGCCATCAGGGACGGGACAAGGAGCTCCTACGAGCAGTACTTC,CAIRDGTRSSYEQYF
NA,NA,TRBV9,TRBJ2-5,TGTGCCAGCAGCGTACTACAGGGACCCCAAGAGACCCAGTACTTC,CASSVLQGPQETQYF
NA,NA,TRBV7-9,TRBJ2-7,TGTGCCAGCAGCTTAGCTGGGGGCCCCTACGAGCAGTACTTC,CASSLAGGPYEQYF
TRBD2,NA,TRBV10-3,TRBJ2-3,TGTGCCATCAGTGAGAGGGCTAGCGGGGGCCCTGGAGATACGCAGTATTTT,CAISERASGGPGDTQYF
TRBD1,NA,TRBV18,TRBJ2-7,TGTGCCAGCTCACCCCAGGGGACAGGGTCGTACGAGCAGTACTTC,CASSPQGTGSYEQYF
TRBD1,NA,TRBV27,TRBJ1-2,TGTGCCAGCAGTGACCGAAGGGGGCGCGATGGCTACACCTTC,CASSDRRGRDGYTF
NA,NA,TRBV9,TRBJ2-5,TGTGCCAGCAGCGTAGCCAGGGAAGAGACCCAGTACTTC,CASSVAREETQYF
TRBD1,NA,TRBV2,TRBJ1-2,TGTGCCAGCAGTCCCGGGACAGGGGAGTATGGCTACACCTTC,CASSPGTGEYGYTF
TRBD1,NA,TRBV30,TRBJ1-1,TGTGCCTCCCACAGGGGGCGAAGGGGAGCTTTCTTT,CASHRGRRGAFF